This T cell receptor (beta chain) was retrieved from a study of blood T cell repertoires in COVID-19. At the level of the study: Acute and convalescent COVID-19 specimens originated in the United States, Italy and Spain. Nucleic acid was either cDNA or gDNA, and it came from T cells, B-cell-depleted T cells, or PBMCs.

Authors' data handling: Estimates of nucleated cell counts were drawn from the amplification of reference gene primers. Assay used: immunoSEQ multiplex PCR; TCRdb lists only in-frame clones, some missing. V and J calls and clone size follow that table, whereas D and trimming were derived from the DNA. The sample holds over 65,000 clones; 80% to 90% are singletons and the top ten take 9.2%. The CDR3 is 14 amino acids. V was shortened by 4 bases and J by 4 bases, with 11 bases between the two germline ends. Per the germline V gene, CDR1 is SGHDT and CDR2 is YYEEEE. V is TRBV5-6 and J is TRBJ2-2; weak D call: TRBD2 (6 bases). The TCR originated in a human donor in a cohort sampled during active COVID-19. Sequenced: peripheral blood. CDR3 residues: CASSRRDFTGELFF. DNA for the CDR3: TGTGCCAGCAGCCGAAGGGACTTCACCGGGGAGCTGTTTTTT.